This TCR beta chain was retrieved from a study of blood T cell repertoires in COVID-19. Libraries were prepared by immunoSEQ multiplex PCR; TCRdb keeps only in-frame clonotypes and omits some of them. Of roughly 250,000 clones listed, over 80% are singletons. The germline gives CDR1 SGHNT, CDR2 YYREEE (reference sequence). J lost 4 bases, V lost 5 bases, and 8 bases had no gene match. The CDR3 covers 14 residues. The chain couples TRBV5-4 to TRBJ1-2; 7 nucleotides match TRBD1. This receptor was obtained from a woman in her sixties or seventies with active or convalescent COVID-19. The sequenced sample consisted of peripheral blood. DNA of the CDR3: TGTGCCAGCAGACCTACAGGGGCACCCTATGGCTACACCTTC. Protein product: CASRPTGAPYGYTF.